This paragraph reports one T cell receptor beta chain. These data are taken from a study of blood T cell repertoires in COVID-19. Assay used: immunoSEQ multiplex PCR; TCRdb lists only in-frame clones, some missing. Among roughly 400,000 clones listed, 90% were seen once. The CDR3 has 14 residues. CDR1 SGHAT and CDR2 FQNNGV come from the germline V gene. V was pared by 4 bases and J by 5 bases, with 13 bases between. The sequence was collected from a man aged 18 to 30 who had recovered from COVID-19. Input material: PBMCs or T cells enriched from blood (not recorded which). The J gene is TRBJ2-3, the V gene TRBV11-2; weak D call: TRBD2 (5 bases). CDR3 in amino acids: CASSYSGGEDTQYF. CDR3 nucleotide sequence: TGTGCCAGCAGCTATTCCGGAGGCGAAGATACGCAGTATTTT. Combining the CDR3 with reference TRBV11-2 and TRBJ2-3 gives the whole variable domain EAGVAQSPRYKIIEKRQSVAFWCNPISGHATLYWYQQILGQGPKLLIQFQNNGVVDDSQLPKDRFSAERLKGVDSTLKIQPAKLEDSAVYLCASSYSGGEDTQYFGPGTRLTVL.